This T cell receptor beta chain was sequenced for a study of CD8 T cells in ankylosing spondylitis. This clonotype was found many times. Its target is not known. Whole-study results and caveats: Seemingly characteristic of ankylosing spondylitis blood was a TCR beta motif consisting of fewer than 10 highly homologous variants.

From the 5' RACE reads, TCRdb called clonotypes with MiXCR, one entry per CDR3 protein. In the table there are some 200,000 distinct CDR3 sequences, roughly 6.6% of which are singletons. This receptor was identified in a male donor with ankylosing spondylitis. The sample consisted of blood, either unsorted or a sorted T cell fraction (not recorded which).

The CDR3 reads CASSLEGRQPQHF. CDR3 DNA: TGCGCCAGCAGCTTGGAGGGAAGGCAGCCCCAGCATTTT. The chain couples TRBV5-1 to TRBJ1-5; D gene ambiguous. Per germline, CDR1 SGHRS and CDR2 YFSETQ. V was shortened by 0 bases and J by 7 bases, with 8 bases between the two germline ends. CDR3 length: 13 amino acids.